The clone carrying this T cell receptor beta chain turned up a few times. PCR primers comprised 60 Vbeta and 13 Jbeta primers. Clones were sequenced by immunoSEQ multiplex PCR, and TCRdb holds only the in-frame ones, with some missing. The sample shows about 120,000 clones, about 68% of them seen only once. These data belong to a study of cytomegalovirus exposure and HLA in healthy donors. Trimming took off 0 bases at V and 0 bases at J, with 8 bases between the two ends. Germline V gene sequence: CDR1 MGHRA, CDR2 YSYEKL. The CDR3 has 15 residues. Sequenced sample: PBMCs. The origin of this receptor is a woman between 45 and 65 years old in good health and CMV-seropositive. The chain has TRBV4-1 and TRBJ1-2; no definite D call. CDR3 residues: CASSQDWRTNYGYTF. Written as DNA, the CDR3 is TGCGCCAGCAGCCAAGATTGGAGGACTAACTATGGCTACACCTTC.